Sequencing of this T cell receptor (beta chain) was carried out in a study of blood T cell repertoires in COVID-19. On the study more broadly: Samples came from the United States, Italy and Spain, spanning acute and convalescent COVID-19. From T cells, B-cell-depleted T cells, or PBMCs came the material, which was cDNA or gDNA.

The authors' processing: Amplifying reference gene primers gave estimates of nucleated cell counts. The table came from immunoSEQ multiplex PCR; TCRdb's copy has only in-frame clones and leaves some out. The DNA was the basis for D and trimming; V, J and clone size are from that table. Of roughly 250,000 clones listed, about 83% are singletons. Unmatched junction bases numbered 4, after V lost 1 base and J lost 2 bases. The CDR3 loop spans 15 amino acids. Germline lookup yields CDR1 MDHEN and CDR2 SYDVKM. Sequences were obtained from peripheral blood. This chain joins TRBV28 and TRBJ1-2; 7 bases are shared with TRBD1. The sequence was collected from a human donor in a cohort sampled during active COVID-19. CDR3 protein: CASSLSAGGNYGYTF. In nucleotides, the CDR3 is TGTGCCAGCAGTTTATCGGCAGGGGGAAACTATGGCTACACCTTC.